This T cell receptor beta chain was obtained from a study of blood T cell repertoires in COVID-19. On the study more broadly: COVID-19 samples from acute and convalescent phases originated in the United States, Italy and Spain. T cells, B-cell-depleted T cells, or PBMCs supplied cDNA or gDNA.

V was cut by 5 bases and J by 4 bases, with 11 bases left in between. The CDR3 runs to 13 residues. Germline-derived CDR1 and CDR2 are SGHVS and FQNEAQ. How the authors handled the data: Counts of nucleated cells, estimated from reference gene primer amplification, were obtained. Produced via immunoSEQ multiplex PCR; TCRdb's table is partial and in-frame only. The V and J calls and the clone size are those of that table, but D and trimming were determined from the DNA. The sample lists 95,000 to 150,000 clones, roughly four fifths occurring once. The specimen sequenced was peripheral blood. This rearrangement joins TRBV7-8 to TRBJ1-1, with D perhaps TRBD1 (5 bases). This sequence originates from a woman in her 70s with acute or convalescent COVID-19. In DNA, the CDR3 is TGTGCCAGCAGCCCCAGGGTGAGCACTGAAGCTTTCTTT. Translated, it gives CASSPRVSTEAFF.